These T cell receptor beta chains were read from a single sample in a study of cytomegalovirus exposure and HLA in healthy donors. Profiling relied on immunoSEQ multiplex PCR, and the TCRdb table lists in-frame clones only, not all of them. Its listing shows 100,000 to 150,000 clones. The sequencing input was PBMCs. The receptors originated from a man aged 30 to 45 in good health and CMV-seronegative. Both conserved end residues are part of each CDR3. The D gene is left open where the match is weak.

TRBJ2-3 TRBD1 TRBV7-8 CASSFVQGSDTQYF TGTGCCAGCAGCTTTGTACAGGGGTCAGATACGCAGTATTTT
TRBJ2-6 NA TRBV5-1 CASSLVGVGANVLTF TGCGCCAGCAGCTTGGTCGGGGTCGGGGCCAACGTCCTGACTTTC
TRBJ2-1 TRBD2 TRBV6-5 CASTRSGSSYNEQFF TGTGCCAGCACTAGAAGCGGGAGCTCCTACAATGAGCAGTTCTTC
TRBJ2-7 TRBD1 TRBV6-1 CASREYDRVGYEQYF TGTGCCAGCAGGGAGTACGACAGGGTGGGCTACGAGCAGTACTTC
TRBJ2-2 NA TRBV29-1 CSVAGAVGTGELFF TGCAGCGTTGCGGGAGCGGTTGGCACCGGGGAGCTGTTTTTT
TRBJ2-3 NA TRBV4-1 CASSQENRASTDTQYF TGCGCCAGCAGCCAAGAGAACAGGGCTAGCACAGATACGCAGTATTTT
TRBJ1-1 NA TRBV20-1 CSARVGPAFF TGCAGTGCTAGAGTGGGGCCAGCTTTCTTT
TRBJ1-1 NA TRBV27 CASSLGRATEAFF TGTGCCAGCAGTTTAGGGCGGGCCACTGAAGCTTTCTTT
TRBJ1-1 TRBD1 TRBV4-1 CASSLLLYKGALNFMAFF TGCGCCAGCAGCCTCTTGCTATATAAGGGGGCATTGAATTTTATGGCTTTCTTT
TRBJ1-4 NA TRBV19 CASSISGERDLGEKLFF TGTGCCAGTAGTATTTCAGGGGAGAGGGATCTGGGGGAAAAACTGTTTTTT
TRBJ2-5 NA TRBV7-8 CASSPPRGLETQYF TGTGCCAGCAGCCCCCCTCGGGGATTGGAGACCCAGTACTTC
TRBJ2-5 NA TRBV18 CASSPSTGETQYF TGTGCCAGCTCACCATCCACTGGTGAGACCCAGTACTTC
TRBJ2-7 NA TRBV5-1 CASSLAQDNYEQYF TGCGCCAGCAGCTTGGCGCAGGACAACTACGAGCAGTACTTC
TRBJ1-1 NA TRBV5-6 CASSRRANTEAFF TGTGCCAGCAGCCGCAGGGCGAACACTGAAGCTTTCTTT
TRBJ1-5 NA TRBV28 CASSVRGNSNQPQHF TGTGCCAGCAGTGTAAGGGGTAACAGCAATCAGCCCCAGCATTTT
TRBJ2-7 NA TRBV11-3 CASSLAPGSDEQYF TGTGCCAGCAGCTTAGCTCCGGGGTCGGATGAGCAGTACTTC
TRBJ2-7 TRBD2 TRBV10-3 CAISVGLASPHEQYF TGTGCCATCAGTGTCGGACTAGCCAGCCCCCACGAGCAGTACTTC
TRBJ1-1 TRBD1 TRBV5-1 CASRAGTENTEAFF TGCGCCAGCAGGGCTGGGACAGAGAACACTGAAGCTTTCTTT
TRBJ1-2 NA TRBV7-9 CASSSQVGYGYTF TGTGCCAGCAGCTCCCAGGTTGGCTATGGCTACACCTTC
TRBJ1-6 NA TRBV5-5 CASSTQGQGSPLHF TGTGCCAGCAGTACGCAGGGGCAAGGATCACCCCTCCACTTT
TRBJ2-5 TRBD2 TRBV25-1 CASSFRGGETQYF TGTGCCAGCAGTTTCCGGGGGGGGGAGACCCAGTACTTC
TRBJ2-1 TRBD2 TRBV19 CASSISGRDYNEQFF TGTGCCAGTAGTATCAGCGGGAGAGACTACAATGAGCAGTTCTTC
TRBJ2-2 TRBD1 TRBV7-6 CASSPRTGNTGELFF TGTGCCAGCAGCCCAAGGACAGGGAACACCGGGGAGCTGTTTTTT
TRBJ1-2 NA TRBV27 CASSLNGDGYGYTF TGTGCCAGCAGTTTAAATGGAGATGGCTATGGCTACACCTTC
TRBJ2-7 TRBD2 TRBV27 CASSSLAGDPYEQYF TGTGCCAGCAGTTCCCTAGCGGGGGACCCCTACGAGCAGTACTTC
TRBJ2-2 NA TRBV6-5 CASSRERAGELFF TGTGCCAGCAGCCGGGAGAGAGCCGGGGAGCTGTTTTTT
TRBJ2-5 NA TRBV7-9 CASGTTGPEETQYF TGTGCCAGCGGTACCACAGGGCCAGAGGAGACCCAGTACTTC
TRBJ1-1 TRBD1 TRBV30 CAWTLGQGDTEAFF TGTGCCTGGACTTTGGGACAGGGGGACACTGAAGCTTTCTTT
TRBJ2-7 TRBD1 TRBV6-1 CASRSDRGLTYEQYF TGTGCCAGCAGATCCGACAGGGGCTTAACCTACGAGCAGTACTTC
TRBJ1-2 NA TRBV19 CASSGDYGYTF TGTGCCAGTAGCGGAGACTATGGCTACACCTTC
TRBJ2-3 NA TRBV9 CASSVGVRSGATYTDTQYF TGTGCCAGCAGCGTAGGAGTCCGGAGCGGAGCTACGTACACAGATACGCAGTATTTT
TRBJ2-2 NA TRBV19 CASASLNTGELFF TGTGCCAGTGCGAGCCTCAACACCGGGGAGCTGTTTTTT
TRBJ2-2 NA TRBV14 CASSQFRGADTGELFF TGTGCCAGCAGCCAATTTCGCGGGGCGGACACCGGGGAGCTGTTTTTT
TRBJ2-3 TRBD2 TRBV7-2 CASSLGRTSGLRDTQYF TGTGCCAGCAGCTTAGGAAGGACTAGCGGTTTAAGGGATACGCAGTATTTT
TRBJ1-5 TRBD1 TRBV4-1 CASSQEIGQGNNQPQHF TGCGCCAGCAGCCAAGAGATTGGACAGGGTAACAATCAGCCCCAGCATTTT
TRBJ1-1 TRBD1 TRBV5-3 CARSLQRSGTANTEAFF TGTGCCAGAAGTCTTCAAAGGTCCGGGACAGCTAACACTGAAGCTTTCTTT
TRBJ1-1 NA TRBV6-1 CASRSGEEAFF TGTGCCAGCAGATCAGGGGAAGAGGCTTTCTTT
TRBJ2-1 TRBD2 TRBV5-8 CASSEKGLAGTYEQFF TGTGCCAGCAGCGAGAAAGGACTAGCGGGAACGTATGAGCAGTTCTTC
TRBJ2-5 NA TRBV7-6 CASVSGQETQYF TGTGCCAGCGTTTCGGGCCAAGAGACCCAGTACTTC
TRBJ2-5 TRBD1 TRBV9 CASSPRTGVQETQYF TGTGCCAGCAGCCCCCGGACAGGAGTGCAAGAGACCCAGTACTTC
TRBJ1-4 TRBD1 TRBV4-3 CASSRDRGDEKLFF TGCGCCAGCAGCCGGGACAGGGGAGACGAAAAACTGTTTTTT
TRBJ2-7 TRBD1 TRBV7-9 CASRDSLTYEQYF TGTGCCAGTAGGGACAGCCTTACCTACGAGCAGTACTTC
TRBJ2-5 TRBD1 TRBV5-4 CASSLRGPGQETQYF TGTGCCAGCAGCTTGAGGGGGCCGGGACAAGAGACCCAGTACTTC
TRBJ1-1 NA TRBV5-1 CASSRGVRNTEAFF TGCGCCAGCAGCCGGGGGGTTCGGAACACTGAAGCTTTCTTT
TRBJ2-1 TRBD1 TRBV19 CASTVTGKGDEQFF TGTGCCAGTACGGTGACAGGGAAGGGGGATGAGCAGTTCTTC
TRBJ2-2 NA TRBV6-6 CASSPGYTGELFF TGTGCCAGCAGCCCAGGGTACACCGGGGAGCTGTTTTTT
TRBJ2-5 TRBD2 TRBV5-1 CASSLAGGQETQYF TGCGCCAGCAGCTTGGCGGGAGGACAAGAGACCCAGTACTTC
TRBJ1-2 TRBD1 TRBV5-1 CASSLRGQGTYGYTF TGCGCCAGCAGCCTTAGGGGACAGGGGACCTATGGCTACACCTTC
TRBJ1-3 TRBD1 TRBV28 CASMSVTDRGTVGNTIYF TGTGCCAGCATGTCCGTCACGGACAGGGGAACTGTTGGAAACACCATATATTTT
TRBJ2-7 TRBD2 TRBV7-8 CASSPLAGAYEQYF TGTGCCAGCTCCCCTCTAGCGGGAGCTTACGAGCAGTACTTC
TRBJ2-7 NA TRBV5-1 CASSLAGGGYYEQYF TGCGCCAGCAGCTTGGCCGGGGGAGGTTACTACGAGCAGTACTTC
TRBJ2-3 NA TRBV4-2 CASGGSGPADTQYF TGTGCCAGCGGAGGTAGTGGGCCCGCAGATACGCAGTATTTT
TRBJ2-7 TRBD2 TRBV9 CASSTPGLGSEQYF TGTGCCAGCAGCACCCCGGGACTAGGATCCGAGCAGTACTTC
TRBJ1-6 NA TRBV30 CAWSGQANSPLHF TGTGCCTGGAGTGGCCAGGCTAATTCACCCCTCCACTTT
TRBJ2-1 NA TRBV6-1 CASRTIEAGDEQFF TGTGCCAGCAGGACGATTGAGGCCGGGGATGAGCAGTTCTTC
TRBJ2-1 NA TRBV7-2 CASSLGRDPSYNEQFF TGTGCCAGCAGCTTAGGACGGGATCCCTCCTACAATGAGCAGTTCTTC
TRBJ2-4 TRBD2 TRBV19 CASSISSGIGNIQYF TGTGCCAGTAGTATTTCAAGCGGGATAGGGAACATTCAGTACTTC
TRBJ2-7 TRBD2 TRBV29-1 CSLRASGTLYEQYF TGCAGCCTGAGGGCTAGCGGGACTCTCTACGAGCAGTACTTC
TRBJ2-7 TRBD1 TRBV6-5 CASSFGQGVYEQYF TGTGCCAGCAGTTTCGGACAGGGGGTCTACGAGCAGTACTTC
TRBJ2-3 TRBD1 TRBV19 CASSFPGQGTDTQYF TGTGCCAGTAGTTTTCCGGGACAGGGCACAGATACGCAGTATTTT